The entry below gives a single T cell receptor (beta chain) sequence along with its context. Here immunoSEQ multiplex PCR was the method, and the copy in TCRdb shows in-frame clones only, minus some. This sample has tens of thousands of clones, with 85% to 90% found just once. The CDR3 sequence is 13 residues long. Trimming shortened V by 6 bases and J by 4 bases, and 10 bases separated the two germline ends. The germline V gene has CDR1 ENHRY and CDR2 SYGVKD. The data were taken from a study of control samples from healthy donors and cancer patients. This chain connects TRBV10-3 to TRBJ1-5; D is undetermined. The sequenced sample was PBMCs. This clonotype was obtained from a woman aged 50 to 65 with colorectal cancer. For the CDR3, the DNA is TGTGCCATCAGGGAGGGTCAAAATCAGCCCCAGCATTTT. Amino acids: CAIREGQNQPQHF.